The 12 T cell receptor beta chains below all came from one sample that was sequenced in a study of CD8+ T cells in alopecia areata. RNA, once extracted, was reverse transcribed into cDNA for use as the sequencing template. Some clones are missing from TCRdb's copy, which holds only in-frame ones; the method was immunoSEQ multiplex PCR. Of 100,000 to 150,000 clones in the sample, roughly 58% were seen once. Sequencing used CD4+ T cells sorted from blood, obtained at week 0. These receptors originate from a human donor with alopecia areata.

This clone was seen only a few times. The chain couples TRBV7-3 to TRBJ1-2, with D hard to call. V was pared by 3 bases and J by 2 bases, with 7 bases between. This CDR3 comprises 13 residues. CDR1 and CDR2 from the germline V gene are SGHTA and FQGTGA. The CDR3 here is CASSLGMNYGYTF. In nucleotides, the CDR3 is TGTGCCAGCAGCTTGGGCATGAACTATGGCTACACCTTC.

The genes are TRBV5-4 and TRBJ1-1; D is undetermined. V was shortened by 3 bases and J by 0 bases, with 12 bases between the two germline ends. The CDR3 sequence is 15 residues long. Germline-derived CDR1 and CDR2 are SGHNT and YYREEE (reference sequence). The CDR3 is CASSSQENMNTEAFF. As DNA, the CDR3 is TGTGCCAGCAGCTCTCAGGAGAACATGAACACTGAAGCTTTCTTT.

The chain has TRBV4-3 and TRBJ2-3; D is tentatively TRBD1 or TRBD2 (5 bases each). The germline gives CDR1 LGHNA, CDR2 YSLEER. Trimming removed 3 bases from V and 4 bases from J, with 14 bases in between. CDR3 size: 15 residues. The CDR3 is CASSQLGAGPDTQYF. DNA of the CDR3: TGCGCCAGCAGCCAGCTCGGGGCTGGCCCAGATACGCAGTATTTT.

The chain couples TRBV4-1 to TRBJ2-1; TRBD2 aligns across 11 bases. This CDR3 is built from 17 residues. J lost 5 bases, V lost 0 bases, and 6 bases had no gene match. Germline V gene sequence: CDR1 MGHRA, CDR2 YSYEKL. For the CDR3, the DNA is TGCGCCAGCAGCCAAGATAGGGGGACTAGCGGTAACAATGAGCAGTTCTTC. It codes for CASSQDRGTSGNNEQFF.

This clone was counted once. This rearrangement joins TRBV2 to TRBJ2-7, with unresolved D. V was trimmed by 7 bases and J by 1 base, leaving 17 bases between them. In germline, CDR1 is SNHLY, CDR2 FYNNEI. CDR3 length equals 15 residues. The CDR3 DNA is TGTGCCAGCACCCCGAACAGCATCGGTTCCTACGAGCAGTACTTC. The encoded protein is CASTPNSIGSYEQYF. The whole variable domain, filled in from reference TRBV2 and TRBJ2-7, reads EPEVTQTPSHQVTQMGQEVILRCVPISNHLYFYWYRQILGQKVEFLVSFYNNEISEKSEIFDDQFSVERPDGSNFTLKIRSTKLEDSAMYFCASTPNSIGSYEQYFGPGTRLTVT.

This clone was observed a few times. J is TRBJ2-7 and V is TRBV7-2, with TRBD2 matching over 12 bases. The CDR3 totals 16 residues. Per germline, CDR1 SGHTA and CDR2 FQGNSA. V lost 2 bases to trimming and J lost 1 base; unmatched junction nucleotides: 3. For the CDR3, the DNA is TGTGCCAGCAGCTTAACTAGCGGGGGGTCATCCTACGAGCAGTACTTC. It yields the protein CASSLTSGGSSYEQYF. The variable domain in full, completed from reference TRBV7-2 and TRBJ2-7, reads GAGVSQSPSNKVTEKGKDVELRCDPISGHTALYWYRQSLGQGLEFLIYFQGNSAPDKSGLPSDRFSAERTGGSVSTLTIQRTQQEDSAVYLCASSLTSGGSSYEQYFGPGTRLTVT.

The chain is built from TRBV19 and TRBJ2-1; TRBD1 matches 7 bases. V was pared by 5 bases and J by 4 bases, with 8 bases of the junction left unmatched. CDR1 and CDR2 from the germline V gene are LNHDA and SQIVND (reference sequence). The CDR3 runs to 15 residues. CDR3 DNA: TGTGCCAGTAGTCCCCCCGGGACAGCTTACAATGAGCAGTTCTTC. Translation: CASSPPGTAYNEQFF. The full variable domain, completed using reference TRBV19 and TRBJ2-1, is DGGITQSPKYLFRKEGQNVTLSCEQNLNHDAMYWYRQDPGQGLRLIYYSQIVNDFQKGDIAEGYSVSREKKESFPLTVTSAQKNPTAFYLCASSPPGTAYNEQFFGPGTRLTVL.

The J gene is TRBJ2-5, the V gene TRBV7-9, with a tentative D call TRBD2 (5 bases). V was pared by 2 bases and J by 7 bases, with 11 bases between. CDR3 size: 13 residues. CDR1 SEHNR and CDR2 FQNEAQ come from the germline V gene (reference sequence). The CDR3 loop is CASSLNREGTQYF. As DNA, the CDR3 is TGTGCCAGCAGCTTAAATAGAGAGGGGACCCAGTACTTC.

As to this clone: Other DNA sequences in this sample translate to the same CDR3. Here the CDR3 DNA reads TGTGCCAGCAGCGCCACCGGGAACACTGAAGCTTTCTTT. Its protein is CASSATGNTEAFF. The V gene is TRBV9, the J gene TRBJ1-1; D gene uncertain. CDR1 is SGDLS, CDR2 YYNGEE, per germline. The CDR3 contains 13 residues. Trimming pared 3 bases from V and 1 base from J, leaving 7 bases between.

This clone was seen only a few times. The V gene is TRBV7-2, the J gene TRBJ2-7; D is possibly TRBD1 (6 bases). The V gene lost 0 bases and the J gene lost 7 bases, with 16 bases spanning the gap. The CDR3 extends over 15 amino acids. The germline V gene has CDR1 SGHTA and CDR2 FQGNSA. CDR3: CASSLAGQTSGEQYF. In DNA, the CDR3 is TGTGCCAGCAGCTTAGCAGGACAGACTTCCGGGGAGCAGTACTTC.

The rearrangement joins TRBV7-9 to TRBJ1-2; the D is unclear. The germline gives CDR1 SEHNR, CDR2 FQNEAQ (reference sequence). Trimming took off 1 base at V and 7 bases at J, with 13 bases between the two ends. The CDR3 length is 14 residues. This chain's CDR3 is CASSLEWTRSGYTF. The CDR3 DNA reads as TGTGCCAGCAGCTTAGAATGGACCCGCTCTGGCTACACCTTC.

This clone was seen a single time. Written as DNA, the CDR3 is TGTGCCTGGAGTTGGACTAGTGAAGAGACCCAGTACTTC. This sequence encodes CAWSWTSEETQYF. This rearrangement joins TRBV30 to TRBJ2-5; 7 bases are shared with TRBD2. The J segment lost 3 bases and the V segment lost 2 bases, leaving 3 bases of the junction unmatched. This CDR3 comprises 13 residues. Germline CDR1 GTSNPN, CDR2 SVGIG (reference sequence).